This T cell receptor beta chain emerged from a study of blood T cell repertoires in COVID-19. TCRdb's copy holds only in-frame clones and misses some; the assay was immunoSEQ multiplex PCR. The sample has roughly 500,000 clones, roughly 87% seen once; the top ten hold around 0.92%. The CDR3 is made up of 14 amino acids. Germline V gene data show CDR1 as MNHEY and CDR2 as SVGAGI. V lost 5 bases to trimming and J lost 6 bases; unmatched junction nucleotides: 6. Sample: peripheral blood. This TCR came from a man between 18 and 35 years old with COVID-19, enrolled during active disease. V gene TRBV6-5 combines with J gene TRBJ2-3, with 9 bases matching TRBD2. The CDR3 is CASSILAGIDTQYF. CDR3 in DNA: TGTGCCAGCAGTATTCTAGCGGGGATTGATACGCAGTATTTT.